A selection of T cell receptor beta chains follows, all from one sample in a study of T cell repertoires in cytomegalovirus infection. TCRdb re-called the reads with MiXCR, one entry per CDR3 protein. The sample has fewer than 300,000 distinct CDR3 sequences; about 26% are singletons. Sequences were obtained from PBMCs. All receptors derive from a human donor in good health (CMV status not recorded). Some clones in this sample may be carry-over from other donors' samples. CDR3s include the opening cysteine and the closing phenylalanine or tryptophan. D genes are given only for firm matches. Rows may omit the clone size; those that give it use once, few, many or a size class.

clone_size | j_call | d_call | v_call | cdr3_length | cdr3_aa | cdr3_nt
few | TRBJ2-7 | NA | TRBV29-1 | 11 | CSGRLVDEQYF | TGCAGCGGACGACTAGTGGACGAGCAGTACTTC
once | TRBJ2-1 | NA | TRBV2 | 13 | CASSTGTGNEQFF | TGTGCCAGCAGTACAGGGACGGGAAATGAGCAGTTCTTC
NA | TRBJ2-7 | NA | TRBV20-1 | 15 | CSAVQGRGLGDEQYF | TGCAGTGCCGTGCAAGGACGGGGACTGGGGGACGAGCAGTACTTC
NA | TRBJ1-1 | NA | TRBV3-1 | 11 | CASEGGVGAFF | TGTGCCAGTGAGGGGGGGGTCGGAGCTTTCTTT
few | TRBJ2-7 | TRBD1 | TRBV28 | 15 | CASNYKGQGAHEQYF | TGTGCCAGCAACTATAAAGGACAGGGGGCCCACGAGCAGTACTTC
NA | TRBJ2-3 | NA | TRBV12-3/TRBV12-4 | 14 | CASGRRDRTDTQYF | TGTGCCAGCGGGAGGCGGGACCGCACAGATACGCAGTATTTT
NA | TRBJ2-3 | NA | TRBV12-3/TRBV12-4 | 16 | CASSLGASVGTDTQYF | TGTGCCAGCAGTCTCGGGGCTTCCGTTGGCACAGATACGCAGTATTTT
NA | TRBJ1-1 | NA | TRBV3-1 | 13 | CASSGQIHTEAFF | TGTGCCAGCAGCGGACAAATTCACACTGAAGCTTTCTTT
few | TRBJ2-2 | TRBD1 | TRBV7-8 | 15 | CASSLITGGTGELFF | TGTGCCAGCAGCTTAATAACAGGGGGCACCGGGGAGCTGTTTTTT
many | TRBJ2-1 | TRBD2 | TRBV19 | 16 | CATSHPFSGRANEQFF | TGTGCCACCTCCCACCCGTTTAGCGGGAGGGCGAATGAGCAGTTCTTC
many | TRBJ1-4 | NA | TRBV7-8 | 15 | CASSLVGRGSEKLFF | TGTGCCAGCAGCTTAGTCGGGCGGGGCAGTGAAAAACTGTTTTTT
few | TRBJ2-7 | NA | TRBV20-1 | 13 | CSANPGLDYEQYF | TGCAGTGCCAACCCGGGACTCGACTACGAGCAGTACTTC
few | TRBJ2-6 | NA | TRBV5-4 | 15 | CASNLGREGANVLTF | TGTGCCAGCAATTTGGGCCGTGAAGGGGCCAACGTCCTGACTTTC
NA | TRBJ2-5 | TRBD2 | TRBV28 | 15 | CASRRAGAGQETQYF | TGTGCCAGCAGGAGAGCGGGAGCGGGGCAAGAGACCCAGTACTTC
many | TRBJ2-1 | NA | TRBV7-2 | 14 | CASSLASRPNEQFF | TGTGCCAGCAGCTTAGCGTCGCGGCCCAATGAGCAGTTCTTC
NA | TRBJ2-7 | TRBD1 | TRBV14 | 16 | CASSRWTGSGSGGQYF | TGTGCCAGCAGCCGCTGGACAGGGTCGGGGTCCGGGGGGCAGTACTTC
few | TRBJ2-1 | TRBD2 | TRBV27 | 17 | CASRAPLAGSPYNEQFF | TGTGCCAGCAGGGCCCCCTTAGCGGGAAGCCCCTACAATGAGCAGTTCTTC
once | TRBJ2-7 | TRBD2 | TRBV28 | 15 | CASSPLAGRSYEQYF | TGTGCCAGCAGTCCGCTAGCGGGGCGCTCCTACGAGCAGTACTTC
NA | TRBJ2-7 | TRBD2 | TRBV7-6 | 16 | CASSLGDAGANYEQYF | TGTGCCAGCAGCTTAGGTGACGCGGGAGCGAACTACGAGCAGTACTTC
NA | TRBJ2-1 | TRBD2 | TRBV29-1 | 15 | CSVDPTGLANNEQFF | TGCAGCGTTGATCCTACAGGACTAGCGAACAATGAGCAGTTCTTC
NA | TRBJ2-1 | NA | TRBV28 | 16 | CASSSSQGSARNEQFF | TGTGCCAGCAGTTCATCCCAGGGATCGGCACGGAATGAGCAGTTCTTC
few | TRBJ2-5 | NA | TRBV7-9 | 15 | CASSSYRDSGETQYF | TGTGCCAGCAGCTCCTACAGGGATTCGGGCGAGACCCAGTACTTC
NA | TRBJ1-2 | NA | TRBV28 | 13 | CASSSNDVGGYTF | TGTGCCAGCAGTTCCAACGATGTGGGTGGCTACACCTTC
NA | TRBJ2-2 | NA | TRBV12-3/TRBV12-4 | 14 | CASSTVAVTGELFF | TGTGCCAGCAGTACGGTCGCCGTCACCGGGGAGCTGTTTTTT